A single sample is the source of the 19 T cell receptor beta chains below, sequenced in a study of blood T cell repertoires in COVID-19. Generated by immunoSEQ multiplex PCR, the TCRdb table keeps only in-frame clones and is missing some. In the table there are 210,000 or so clones, 84% of which are singletons. Sequencing was done on a sample of peripheral blood. These receptor sequences come from a woman aged 70-85 years with active or convalescent COVID-19.

The chain links TRBV4-2 to TRBJ1-5, with D tentatively TRBD1 (6 bases). The germline V gene encodes CDR1 LGHNA and CDR2 YNFKEQ. The CDR3 totals 13 residues. The ends were cut back, 6 bases at V and 5 bases at J, with 11 bases in the middle. The CDR3 coding sequence is TGTGCCAGCAGTCCCAACAGGGATCAGCCCCAGCATTTT. As protein: CASSPNRDQPQHF.

The chain carries TRBV2 and TRBJ2-1; TRBD2 matches at 7 bases. The length of the CDR3 is 16 residues. In germline, CDR1 is SNHLY, CDR2 FYNNEI. With V trimmed by 1 base and J by 3 bases, 6 bases remained unmatched. The CDR3 DNA is TGTGCCAGCAGTGAAGGGGGTCTAGCGGACTACAATGAGCAGTTCTTC. Protein product: CASSEGGLADYNEQFF.

The chain carries TRBV7-6 and TRBJ2-1, with 10 positions matching TRBD2. V was pared by 4 bases and J by 9 bases, with 12 bases of the junction left unmatched. CDR1 and CDR2 (germline): SGHVS, FNYEAQ. The length of the CDR3 is 16 residues. CDR3 sequence (DNA): TGTGCCAGCAGCTCGGACTATAGCGGGAGGAACGGTGAGCAGTTCTTC. Its protein product is CASSSDYSGRNGEQFF. Complete variable domain (other parts from reference TRBV7-6 and TRBJ2-1): GAGVSQSPRYKVTKRGQDVALRCDPISGHVSLYWYRQALGQGPEFLTYFNYEAQQDKSGLPNDRFSAERPEGSISTLTIQRTEQRDSAMYRCASSSDYSGRNGEQFFGPGTRLTVL.

This clone has just one count. The chain combines TRBV19 with TRBJ2-3, with a tentative D call TRBD2 (6 bases). Germline CDR1 LNHDA, CDR2 SQIVND (reference sequence). The CDR3 is 14 amino acids. The V gene lost 6 bases and the J gene lost 3 bases, with 13 bases spanning the gap. CDR3 amino acids: CASSRRGRTDTQYF. CDR3 nucleotides: TGTGCCAGTAGCAGGAGGGGTAGGACAGATACGCAGTATTTT.

The sample holds a few counts of this clone. The V and J genes are TRBV9 and TRBJ2-6; TRBD1 might be the D (6 bases). Germline-derived CDR1 and CDR2 are SGDLS and YYNGEE. There are 16 residues in the CDR3. Trimming stripped 0 bases from V and 0 bases from J, with 7 bases between. The CDR3 region is CASSVGGGSGANVLTF. The CDR3 region has the DNA TGTGCCAGCAGCGTAGGAGGGGGCTCTGGGGCCAACGTCCTGACTTTC.

The rearrangement links TRBV19 to TRBJ2-7; the match to TRBD2 covers 10 bases. J was trimmed by 3 bases and V by 5 bases; bases with no gene match: 1. This CDR3 is 13 amino acids long. Germline CDR1 is LNHDA and CDR2 is SQIVND (reference sequence). The CDR3: CASSASGGYEQYF. In DNA form, the CDR3 reads TGTGCCAGTAGTGCTAGCGGGGGCTACGAGCAGTACTTC.

The chain joins TRBV19 to TRBJ1-1; D not certain. Between the trimmed V and J ends, which lost 5 bases and 5 bases, there was a span of 18 bases. This CDR3 has 15 residues. Per the germline V gene, CDR1 is LNHDA and CDR2 is SQIVND (reference sequence). The CDR3 DNA is TGTGCCAGTAGTCATTACTTCGACCGGGAAACTGAAGCTTTCTTT. It translates to CASSHYFDRETEAFF.

The J gene is TRBJ1-6, the V gene TRBV19, with D possibly matching TRBD1 (5 bases). CDR1 is LNHDA, CDR2 SQIVND, per germline (reference sequence). The CDR3 contains 14 residues. V lost 1 base to trimming and J lost 7 bases, with 8 bases between them. The CDR3 sequence: CASSIGGHNSPLHF. The CDR3 DNA sequence: TGTGCCAGTAGTATAGGGGGCCACAATTCACCCCTCCACTTT. Full variable domain (outside the CDR3, taken from reference TRBV19 and TRBJ1-6): DGGITQSPKYLFRKEGQNVTLSCEQNLNHDAMYWYRQDPGQGLRLIYYSQIVNDFQKGDIAEGYSVSREKKESFPLTVTSAQKNPTAFYLCASSIGGHNSPLHFGNGTRLTVT.

V usage is TRBV29-1 and J usage is TRBJ1-2, with TRBD1 matching over 11 bases. The CDR3 totals 15 residues. The junction had 9 bases not matched to a gene; V was cut back by 3 bases and J by 6 bases. Looked up from germline, CDR1 is SQVTM and CDR2 is ANQGSEA. CDR3 DNA sequence: TGCAGCGTTGAGGGCCGGGACAGGGGGTTCGATGGCTACACCTTC. It translates to CSVEGRDRGFDGYTF.

This chain connects TRBV19 to TRBJ2-3; D unresolved. CDR3 length: 13 residues. The ends were cut back, 1 base at V and 0 bases at J, with 2 bases in the middle. Germline V gene data show CDR1 as LNHDA and CDR2 as SQIVND (reference sequence). The CDR3 here is CASSIASTDTQYF. The DNA for the CDR3 is TGTGCCAGTAGTATAGCTAGCACAGATACGCAGTATTTT.

V usage is TRBV10-3 and J usage is TRBJ1-2, with a possible D match to TRBD1 (5 bases). Germline V gives CDR1 ENHRY, CDR2 SYGVKD. Trimming pared 3 bases from V and 10 bases from J, leaving 9 bases between. The CDR3 extends over 11 amino acids. The CDR3 loop is CAISDGGVYTF. For the CDR3, the DNA is TGTGCCATCAGTGACGGGGGGGTCTACACCTTC.

The chain joins TRBV19 to TRBJ1-5; 8 bases agree with TRBD1. The trim removed 6 bases at V and 2 bases at J, leaving 12 bases unmatched. The germline V gene has CDR1 LNHDA and CDR2 SQIVND (reference sequence). This CDR3 spans 17 amino acids. DNA of the CDR3: TGTGCCAGTAGAACCGGGACAGGATTGTTGGGCAATCAGCCCCAGCATTTT. It is translated as CASRTGTGLLGNQPQHF.

This chain joins TRBV4-1 and TRBJ2-2, with a weak D call TRBD2 (5 bases). Germline lookup yields CDR1 MGHRA and CDR2 YSYEKL. V was cut by 2 bases and J by 4 bases, with 8 bases left in between. This CDR3 is built from 14 residues. CDR3 in amino acids: CASSQRAGTGELFF. CDR3 coding DNA: TGCGCCAGCAGCCAAAGGGCGGGCACCGGGGAGCTGTTTTTT.

V is TRBV19 and J is TRBJ1-1; tentatively, D is TRBD1 (5 bases). The V gene lost 5 bases and the J gene lost 1 base, with 11 bases spanning the gap. Germline V gene data show CDR1 as LNHDA and CDR2 as SQIVND (reference sequence). This CDR3 has 14 amino acids. The CDR3 spells CASSRRGGNTEAFF. In nucleotides, the CDR3 is TGTGCCAGTAGTCGGCGGGGGGGGAACACTGAAGCTTTCTTT.

This chain links TRBV7-3 with TRBJ2-2, with 7 bases that match TRBD2. CDR1 and CDR2 from the germline V gene are SGHTA and FQGTGA. CDR3 length equals 17 residues. V lost 2 bases to trimming and J lost 3 bases; unmatched junction nucleotides: 9. CDR3 sequence reads: CASSLSSAGADTGELFF. CDR3 DNA sequence: TGTGCCAGCAGCTTATCCTCCGCGGGAGCAGACACCGGGGAGCTGTTTTTT.

At least ten counts were recorded for this clone. The chain joins TRBV7-2 to TRBJ1-1, with D tentatively TRBD1 (5 bases). Trimming shortened V by 6 bases and J by 8 bases, and 16 bases separated the two germline ends. The CDR3 spans 13 residues. Germline lookup yields CDR1 SGHTA and CDR2 FQGNSA. The CDR3 DNA follows: TGTGCCAGCAGAGATAGACAGCCAGCCGAAGCTTTCTTT. Amino acid sequence: CASRDRQPAEAFF. Using reference TRBV7-2 and TRBJ1-1 for the parts outside the CDR3, the full variable domain is GAGVSQSPSNKVTEKGKDVELRCDPISGHTALYWYRQSLGQGLEFLIYFQGNSAPDKSGLPSDRFSAERTGGSVSTLTIQRTQQEDSAVYLCASRDRQPAEAFFGQGTRLTVV.

This chain uses TRBV4-2 with TRBJ1-1; TRBD1 agrees at 8 bases. Trimming took 2 bases from V and 3 from J; bases not matched to a gene: 5. Germline-derived CDR1 and CDR2 are LGHNA and YNFKEQ. The CDR3 is 15 amino acids. In DNA, the CDR3 is TGTGCCAGCAGCCAATACAGACAGGGGTACACTGAAGCTTTCTTT. It specifies CASSQYRQGYTEAFF.

The rearrangement joins TRBV14 to TRBJ2-2; 9 bases map to TRBD1. The V gene's germline CDR1 is SGHDN and CDR2 FVKESK. Losses at the gene ends were 1 base for V and 1 base for J; bases not matched to a gene: 7. The CDR3 loop spans 18 amino acids. In nucleotides, the CDR3 is TGTGCCAGCAGCCAAGCCGGACCGGGACAGGGGAACACCGGGGAGCTGTTTTTT. This encodes CASSQAGPGQGNTGELFF.

The CDR3 reads CASSIRGGADTQYF. The CDR3 nucleotides are TGTGCCAGTAGTATCCGAGGGGGGGCGGATACGCAGTATTTT. The genes are TRBV19 and TRBJ2-3; D might be TRBD2 (7 bases). Between the trimmed V and J ends, which lost 3 bases and 6 bases, there was a span of 13 bases. Germline CDR1 is LNHDA and CDR2 is SQIVND (reference sequence). The CDR3 spans 14 residues.